These 19 T cell receptor beta chains came from one sample sequenced in a study of OX40 agonist ivuxolimab in advanced cancers. Assay: immunoSEQ multiplex PCR; the TCRdb copy retains only in-frame clones and omits some. This table has fewer than 45,000 clones, approximately 80% appearing once. The sequences come from CD4+ or CD8+ T cells sorted from blood, collected in a trial of the OX40 agonist ivuxolimab. These TCRs come from an adult with an advanced solid tumor such as melanoma, head and neck, liver or kidney cancer.

V and J are TRBV9 and TRBJ2-3, with TRBD2 identical over 11 bases. With V trimmed by 4 bases and J by 0 bases, 7 bases remained unmatched. Germline V gives CDR1 SGDLS, CDR2 YYNGEE. This CDR3 spans 17 amino acids. The CDR3, as DNA: TGTGCCAGCAGCTCAGGAAGGACTAGCGGGAGCACAGATACGCAGTATTTT. As protein: CASSSGRTSGSTDTQYF.

V and J are TRBV10-3 and TRBJ2-7; weak D call: TRBD2 (6 bases). Germline V gives CDR1 ENHRY, CDR2 SYGVKD. Between the trimmed V and J ends, which lost 7 bases and 6 bases, there was a span of 19 bases. This CDR3 is 14 amino acids long. For the CDR3, the DNA is TGTGCCATCAAAGGAGGGAGTGGGGGTTCCGAGCAGTACTTC. Amino acids: CAIKGGSGGSEQYF.

J is TRBJ2-1 and V is TRBV15; D gene uncertain. The CDR3 has 14 amino acids. In germline, CDR1 is LNHNV, CDR2 YYDKDF (reference sequence). Deletions cut 5 bases from V and 0 bases from J, with 8 bases between. CDR3 protein: CATSRLNSYNEQFF. CDR3 DNA: TGTGCCACCAGCCGCCTGAACTCCTACAATGAGCAGTTCTTC.

The V call is TRBV2, the J call TRBJ2-5; D is uncertain. The J call may be mistaken, given a closer DNA end match to TRBJ2-7. This CDR3 has 13 amino acids. From germline, CDR1 is SNHLY and CDR2 FYNNEI. In DNA form, the CDR3 reads TGTGCCAGCAGCCGTCCGCTGACCTACGAGCAGTACTTC. Its protein is CASSRPLTYEQYF.

The V and J genes are TRBV18 and TRBJ1-1; TRBD1 matches 7 bases. Germline CDR1 reads KGHSH; CDR2 reads LQKENI. The CDR3 runs 15 residues. The trim removed 2 bases at V and 6 bases at J, leaving 9 bases unmatched. The CDR3, as DNA: TGTGCCAGCTCACCAGGAGGGGACAGTGACGCTGAAGCTTTCTTT. It encodes CASSPGGDSDAEAFF.

The V and J genes are TRBV5-4 and TRBJ2-7; the match to TRBD2 covers 7 bases. The V and J ends lost 5 bases and 3 bases, in that order; junction bases with no gene match: 11. The V gene's germline CDR1 is SGHNT and CDR2 YYREEE (reference sequence). CDR3 length: 15 residues. DNA for the CDR3: TGTGCCAGCAGTTATCCAGCTAGCGGATACTACGAGCAGTACTTC. Its translation: CASSYPASGYYEQYF.

In its sample, this clone was seen once. This chain links TRBV19 with TRBJ1-5; TRBD1 might be the D (5 bases). Trimming took 3 bases from V and 2 from J, leaving 11 bases between them. The CDR3 consists of 15 residues. The germline V gene encodes CDR1 LNHDA and CDR2 SQIVND (reference sequence). The CDR3 sequence is CASSMGGAGNQPQHF. DNA for the CDR3: TGTGCCAGTAGTATGGGGGGAGCGGGCAATCAGCCCCAGCATTTT. Drawing the rest from reference TRBV19 and TRBJ1-5, the complete variable domain is DGGITQSPKYLFRKEGQNVTLSCEQNLNHDAMYWYRQDPGQGLRLIYYSQIVNDFQKGDIAEGYSVSREKKESFPLTVTSAQKNPTAFYLCASSMGGAGNQPQHFGDGTRLSIL.

This clone came up a few times. The V call is TRBV30, the J call TRBJ2-4; no clear D. The germline V gene encodes CDR1 GTSNPN and CDR2 SVGIG (reference sequence). V was cut by 6 bases and J by 1 base, with 10 bases left in between. There are 13 residues in the CDR3. As DNA, the CDR3 is TGTGCCTGCAAAGGGTGGGCCAAAAACATTCAGTACTTC. Amino acid sequence: CACKGWAKNIQYF. Looking up the rest from reference TRBV30 and TRBJ2-4 gives the full variable domain: SQTIHQWPATLVQPVGSPLSLECTVEGTSNPNLYWYRQAAGRGLQLLFYSVGIGQISSEVPQNLSASRPQDRQFILSSKKLLLSDSGFYLCACKGWAKNIQYFGAGTRLSVL.

The V call is TRBV28, the J call TRBJ2-7; 7 bases are a match to TRBD2. There are 15 residues in the CDR3. Germline trimming cut 3 bases from V and 4 bases from J; bases unmatched to any gene: 9. CDR1 is MDHEN and CDR2 is SYDVKM in the germline V gene. The CDR3 protein is CASSFGGSLSYEQYF. CDR3 DNA: TGTGCCAGCAGTTTCGGGGGGTCCCTCAGTTACGAGCAGTACTTC.

The chain joins TRBV13 to TRBJ1-1; no definite D call. Germline V lookup: CDR1 PRHDT, CDR2 FYEKMQ (reference sequence). Trimming took 1 base from V and 9 from J, leaving 12 bases between them. This CDR3 contains 13 residues. The DNA of the CDR3 is TGTGCCAGCAGCTTAGTGGGTCCTGGGAAAGCTTTCTTT. Its translation is CASSLVGPGKAFF.

V gene TRBV7-2 combines with J gene TRBJ2-1; 9 nucleotides line up with TRBD2. Germline CDR1 reads SGHTA; CDR2 reads FQGNSA. V shed 5 bases and J 6 bases; nucleotides not matched to a gene: 8. This CDR3 has 15 residues. The CDR3 loop is CASSRSGGRANEQFF. The DNA for the CDR3 is TGTGCCAGCAGCCGCTCTGGCGGGAGGGCCAATGAGCAGTTCTTC.

This clone is labeled medium-sized. The chain has TRBV2 and TRBJ2-7; D unclear. CDR1 is SNHLY, CDR2 FYNNEI, per germline. The CDR3 runs to 12 residues. Trimming stripped 6 bases from V and 11 bases from J, with 17 bases between. The CDR3 sequence: CASRQTADGKYF. The CDR3 DNA follows: TGTGCCAGCAGACAAACCGCCGATGGAAAGTACTTC. Based on the CDR3 plus reference TRBV2 and TRBJ2-7, the full variable domain is EPEVTQTPSHQVTQMGQEVILRCVPISNHLYFYWYRQILGQKVEFLVSFYNNEISEKSEIFDDQFSVERPDGSNFTLKIRSTKLEDSAMYFCASRQTADGKYFGPGTRLTVT.

The chain carries TRBV29-1 and TRBJ2-1; possible D gene TRBD1, 6 bases. This CDR3 is 16 amino acids long. V was trimmed by 6 bases and J by 0 bases, leaving 18 bases between them. The V gene's germline CDR1 is SQVTM and CDR2 ANQGSEA. CDR3 amino acids: CSVEGVQGRSYNEQFF. CDR3 DNA sequence: TGCAGCGTAGAGGGGGTACAGGGCCGCTCCTACAATGAGCAGTTCTTC.

This clone appeared a single time. The rearrangement links TRBV28 to TRBJ1-3, with D unclear. CDR3 length equals 14 residues. CDR1 and CDR2 from the germline V gene are MDHEN and SYDVKM. The germline V and J ends were trimmed by 5 bases and 0 bases, with 8 bases remaining between them. For the CDR3, the DNA is TGTGCCAGCAGTACATACTTCTCTGGAAACACCATATATTTT. Encoded protein: CASSTYFSGNTIYF.

This clone has just one count. The genes are TRBV10-3 and TRBJ2-6, with no clear D. CDR1 and CDR2 from the germline V gene are ENHRY and SYGVKD. The CDR3 is 13 amino acids. Trimming removed 6 bases at V and 0 bases at J, with 3 bases between. The CDR3 protein is CAIRDSGANVLTF. Here the CDR3 DNA reads TGTGCCATCAGGGACTCTGGGGCCAACGTCCTGACTTTC.

V gene TRBV30 combines with J gene TRBJ2-1; D might be TRBD2 (5 bases). Germline V gives CDR1 GTSNPN, CDR2 SVGIG (reference sequence). The CDR3 runs to 13 residues. V was clipped by 8 bases and J by 7 bases, with 18 bases between them. CDR3 protein: CAALVGVRNEQFF. Written as DNA, the CDR3 is TGTGCCGCCTTAGTGGGAGTACGTAATGAGCAGTTCTTC.

The V call is TRBV5-6, the J call TRBJ1-6; D perhaps matches TRBD1 (5 bases). CDR1 and CDR2 (germline): SGHDT, YYEEEE. Trimming shortened V by 2 bases and J by 7 bases, and 10 bases separated the two germline ends. The CDR3 is 14 amino acids. The CDR3 sequence: CASSFGGGNSPLHF. CDR3 in DNA: TGTGCCAGCAGCTTTGGGGGGGGGAATTCACCCCTCCACTTT.

The chain links TRBV19 to TRBJ1-1, with a tentative D call TRBD1 (5 bases). The CDR3 consists of 15 residues. V was cut by 4 bases and J by 0 bases, with 12 bases left in between. Germline-derived CDR1 and CDR2 are LNHDA and SQIVND (reference sequence). CDR3 in DNA: TGTGCCAGTAGTAGGGGAGGGGCCTTGAACACTGAAGCTTTCTTT. It specifies CASSRGGALNTEAFF.

The chain joins TRBV10-3 to TRBJ1-3, with TRBD1 identical over 10 bases. This CDR3 region has 16 residues. CDR1 and CDR2 (germline): ENHRY, SYGVKD. V dropped 8 bases and J dropped 2; count of bases not matched to a gene: 9. CDR3 bases: TGTGCCATCTCGATGACAGGGGGCCAGACTGGAAACACCATATATTTT. As protein: CAISMTGGQTGNTIYF.